This T cell receptor (beta chain) is drawn from a study of OX40 agonist ivuxolimab in advanced cancers. Across the study: One patient with hepatocellular carcinoma and two with cutaneous melanoma, three in all, had partial responses.

The CDR3 consists of 15 residues. V lost 0 bases and J 3 bases, leaving 9 bases between the germline ends. Per germline, CDR1 SGHAT and CDR2 FQNNGV. Profiling relied on immunoSEQ multiplex PCR, and the TCRdb table lists in-frame clones only, not all of them. The data contain 75,000 or so clones, 80% to 85% of them singletons. Points on this clone: Its antigen is undetermined.

The study's findings and limits: Expanded clones belonging to CD8+ T cells outnumbered, on average, those of CD4+.

The chain links TRBV11-2 to TRBJ2-1; maybe TRBD2 (5 bases). This sequence was found in an adult with an advanced solid tumor such as melanoma, head and neck, liver or kidney cancer. Sequences were derived from CD4+ or CD8+ T cells sorted from blood, sampled in a trial of the OX40 agonist ivuxolimab. The CDR3 sequence is CASSLETIVYNEQFF. The CDR3 nucleotides read TGTGCCAGCAGCTTAGAGACTATCGTCTACAATGAGCAGTTCTTC. Supplemented by reference TRBV11-2 and TRBJ2-1, the full variable domain reads EAGVAQSPRYKIIEKRQSVAFWCNPISGHATLYWYQQILGQGPKLLIQFQNNGVVDDSQLPKDRFSAERLKGVDSTLKIQPAKLEDSAVYLCASSLETIVYNEQFFGPGTRLTVL.